The 11 T cell receptor beta chains below come from one sample, sequenced in a study of T cells in Graves' hyperthyroidism and ophthalmopathy. The investigators amplified TCR beta CDR3 regions from RNA transcripts. An initial round of RT-PCR targeting the TCR CDR3 relied on the HTBI primer set. TCRdb passed the multiplex PCR reads through MiXCR, listing each CDR3 protein once. The table includes 460,000 or so distinct CDR3 sequences, around 15% detected once. Sequenced: blood. These receptors came from a woman under 30 with Graves' hyperthyroidism.

This clonotype appeared many times. The chain has TRBV7-2 and TRBJ2-1; 9 positions match TRBD2. This CDR3 spans 14 amino acids. Trimming cost V 4 bases and J 15 bases; bases outside gene matches: 13. Germline CDR1 SGHTA, CDR2 FQGNSA. The CDR3 DNA reads TGTGCCAGCAGCTGGAATAGCGGGAGTAATGGGCGGTTCTTC. It encodes CASSWNSGSNGRFF.

This clonotype was recorded at least ten times. This sequence joins TRBV4-1 and TRBJ1-1; D gene unclear. Looked up from germline, CDR1 is MGHRA and CDR2 is YSYEKL. V was cut by 2 bases and J by 2 bases, with 9 bases left in between. CDR3 length equals 14 residues. The CDR3 DNA reads as TGCGCCAGCAGCCAACAGGACGCCAACACTGAAGCTTTCTTT. Its protein is CASSQQDANTEAFF.

The chain joins TRBV30 to TRBJ2-5; D possibly corresponds to TRBD1 (6 bases). V was shortened by 3 bases and J by 6 bases, with 17 bases between the two germline ends. The CDR3 is 14 residues long. In germline, CDR1 is GTSNPN, CDR2 SVGIG (reference sequence). CDR3 loop: CAWSPGTLGKTQYF. In nucleotides, the CDR3 is TGTGCCTGGAGCCCCGGGACACTGGGGAAGACCCAGTACTTC.

This rearrangement joins TRBV19 to TRBJ1-2, with D tentatively TRBD1 (6 bases). Germline V gene lookup returns CDR1 LNHDA and CDR2 SQIVND (reference sequence). The CDR3 sequence is 13 residues long. With 3 bases removed from V and 2 bases from J, the gap between germline ends came to 7 bases. Here the CDR3 reads CASSMDSNYGYTF. The CDR3 DNA reads TGTGCCAGTAGTATGGACAGCAACTATGGCTACACCTTC.

This clonotype has only one observation. Possible read error: a much larger clone is one base away. This rearrangement joins TRBV6-5 to TRBJ2-7; D is possibly TRBD2 (5 bases). This CDR3 contains 14 residues. Germline assignment: CDR1 MNHEY and CDR2 SVGAGI. DNA of the CDR3: TGTGCCAGCGGTTACTCCATTGGAGGTAACGAGCAGTACTTC. Residues: CASGYSIGGNEQYF.

This clonotype was seen only a few times. The chain recombines TRBV30 with TRBJ2-7; no firm D call. V was clipped by 0 bases and J by 4 bases, with 10 bases between them. This CDR3 region has 13 residues. From germline, CDR1 is GTSNPN and CDR2 SVGIG (reference sequence). The CDR3 reads CAWSVRSEYEQYF. DNA for the CDR3: TGTGCCTGGAGTGTACGCTCCGAGTACGAGCAGTACTTC.

This clonotype was picked up many times. The CDR3 loop reads CSAFLRQSYGYTF. The CDR3, as DNA: TGCAGCGCTTTCCTCCGACAGAGCTATGGCTACACCTTC. The V call is TRBV29-1, the J call TRBJ1-2, with D possibly matching TRBD1 (5 bases). Germline lookup yields CDR1 SQVTM and CDR2 ANQGSEA. The germline V and J ends were trimmed by 7 bases and 4 bases, with 16 bases remaining between them. The CDR3 contains 13 residues. The entire variable domain, with the rest obtained from reference TRBV29-1 and TRBJ1-2, is as follows: SAVISQKPSRDICQRGTSLTIQCQVDSQVTMMFWYRQQPGQSLTLIATANQGSEATYESGFVIDKFPISRPNLTFSTLTVSNMSPEDSSIYLCSAFLRQSYGYTFGSGTRLTVV.

The chain has TRBV7-9 and TRBJ1-2; tentative D call: TRBD1 (5 bases). Germline V gives CDR1 SEHNR, CDR2 FQNEAQ (reference sequence). Trimming cost V 6 bases and J 7 bases, with 27 bases left between them. This CDR3 comprises 17 residues. CDR3 in DNA: TGTGCCAGCAGTGACCGTAGAGGGGCGGCTAGCTTGGGTGGCTACACCTTC. Translating gives CASSDRRGAASLGGYTF. The full variable domain, with the rest looked up from reference TRBV7-9 and TRBJ1-2, is DTGVSQNPRHKITKRGQNVTFRCDPISEHNRLYWYRQTLGQGPEFLTYFQNEAQLEKSRLLSDRFSAERPKGSFSTLEIQRTEQGDSAMYLCASSDRRGAASLGGYTFGSGTRLTVV.

V usage is TRBV19 and J usage is TRBJ1-5, with D possibly being TRBD1 (6 bases). This CDR3 is 15 amino acids long. CDR1 is LNHDA, CDR2 SQIVND, per germline (reference sequence). V shed 1 base and J shed 1 base, with 8 bases lying between them. This CDR3 is CASSIAGVSNQPQHF. The CDR3, as DNA: TGTGCCAGTAGTATAGCAGGGGTGAGCAATCAGCCCCAGCATTTT.

The genes are TRBV5-4 and TRBJ2-1, with TRBD2 identical over 12 bases. The CDR3 spans 17 residues. The V gene end was trimmed by 4 bases and the J gene end by 0 bases; junction bases not matched to a gene: 5. Germline V gene data show CDR1 as SGHNT and CDR2 as YYREEE (reference sequence). CDR3 sequence: CASSLLAGGGSYNEQFF. CDR3 in DNA: TGTGCCAGCAGCCTACTAGCGGGGGGAGGCTCCTACAATGAGCAGTTCTTC.

Many counts were recorded for this clonotype. The J gene is TRBJ2-1, the V gene TRBV2; maybe TRBD2 (6 bases). Germline CDR1 is SNHLY and CDR2 is FYNNEI. V was shortened by 7 bases and J by 4 bases, with 20 bases between the two germline ends. The CDR3 runs to 16 residues. CDR3 in amino acids: CASTGRLGANYNEQFF. The CDR3 nucleotides are TGTGCCAGCACCGGCAGACTAGGGGCTAATTACAATGAGCAGTTCTTC.